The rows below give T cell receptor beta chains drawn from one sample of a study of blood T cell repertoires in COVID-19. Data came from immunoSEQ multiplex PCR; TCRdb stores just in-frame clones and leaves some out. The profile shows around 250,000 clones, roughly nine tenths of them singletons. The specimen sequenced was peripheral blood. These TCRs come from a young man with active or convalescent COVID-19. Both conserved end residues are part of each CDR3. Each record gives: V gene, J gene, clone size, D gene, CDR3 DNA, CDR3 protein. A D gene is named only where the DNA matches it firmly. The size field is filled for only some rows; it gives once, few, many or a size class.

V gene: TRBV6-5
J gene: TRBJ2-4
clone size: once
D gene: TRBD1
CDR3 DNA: TGTGCCAGCAGTCCCCGGACAGGGAACATTCAGTACTTC
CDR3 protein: CASSPRTGNIQYF

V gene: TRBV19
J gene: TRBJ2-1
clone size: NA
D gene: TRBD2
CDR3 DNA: TGTGCCAGTAGTGGGGCTAGCGGGATAGGAAATGAGCAGTTCTTC
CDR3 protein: CASSGASGIGNEQFF

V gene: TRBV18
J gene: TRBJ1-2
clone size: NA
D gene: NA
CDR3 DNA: TGTGCCAGCTCACCAGCGGAGGGCAGCTATGGCTACACCTTC
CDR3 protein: CASSPAEGSYGYTF

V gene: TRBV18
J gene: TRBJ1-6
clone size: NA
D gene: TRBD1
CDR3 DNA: TGTGCCAGCTCACCGACTGGACAGGTGTATAATTCACCCCTCCACTTT
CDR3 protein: CASSPTGQVYNSPLHF

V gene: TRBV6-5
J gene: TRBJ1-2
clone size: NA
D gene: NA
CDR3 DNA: TGTGCCGCTATGTCAGGGGTCCTTGGCTACACCTTC
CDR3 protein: CAAMSGVLGYTF

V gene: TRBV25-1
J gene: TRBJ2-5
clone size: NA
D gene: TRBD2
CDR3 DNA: TGTGCCAGTACCCTCGGAATCTGGGGGGGTCAAGAGACCCAGTACTTC
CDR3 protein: CASTLGIWGGQETQYF

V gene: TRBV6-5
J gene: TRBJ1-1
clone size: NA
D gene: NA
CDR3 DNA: TGTGCCAGCAGTTCACGGGGGACTAGCACTGAAGCTTTCTTT
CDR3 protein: CASSSRGTSTEAFF

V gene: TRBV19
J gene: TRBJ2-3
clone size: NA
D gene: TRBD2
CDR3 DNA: TGTGCCAGTAGTACCCTTCTGGCGGGGGGTGTTACGCAGTATTTT
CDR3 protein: CASSTLLAGGVTQYF

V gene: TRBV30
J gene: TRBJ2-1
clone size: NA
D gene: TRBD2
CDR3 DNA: TGTGCCTGGAGTGTACTAATAGGGAGGGACAATGAGCAGTTCTTC
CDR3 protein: CAWSVLIGRDNEQFF

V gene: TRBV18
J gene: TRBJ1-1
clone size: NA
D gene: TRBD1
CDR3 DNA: TGTGCCAGCTCCGTTCGGACAGGGGGGAACACTGAAGCTTTCTTT
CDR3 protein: CASSVRTGGNTEAFF

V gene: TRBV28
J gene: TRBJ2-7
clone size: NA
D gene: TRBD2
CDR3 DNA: TGTGCCAGCCTGGGGCTGGGAGGGACCAACTACGAGCAGTACTTC
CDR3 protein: CASLGLGGTNYEQYF

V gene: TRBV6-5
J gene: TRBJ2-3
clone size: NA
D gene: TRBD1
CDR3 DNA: TGTGCCAGCAGACTTTCCGGGACAGGGATGCAGTATTTT
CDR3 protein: CASRLSGTGMQYF

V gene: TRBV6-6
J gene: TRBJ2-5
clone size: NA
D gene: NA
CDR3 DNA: TGTGCCAGCAGTTACTCGAGTGCCTCGCCCCAAGAGACCCAGTACTTC
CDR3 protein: CASSYSSASPQETQYF

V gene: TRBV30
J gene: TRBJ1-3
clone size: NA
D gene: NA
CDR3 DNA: TGTGCCTGGAGACAGCCGGGAAACACCATATATTTT
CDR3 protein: CAWRQPGNTIYF

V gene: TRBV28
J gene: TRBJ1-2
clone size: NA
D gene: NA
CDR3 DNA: TGTGCCAGCAGTTTTCCGGGACAACCCTACTATGGCTACACCTTC
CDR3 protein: CASSFPGQPYYGYTF

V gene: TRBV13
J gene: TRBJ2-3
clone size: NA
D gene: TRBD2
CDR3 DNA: TGTGCCAGCAGCAGGTCAGGGCGGGGGTCAGATACGCAGTATTTT
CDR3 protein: CASSRSGRGSDTQYF

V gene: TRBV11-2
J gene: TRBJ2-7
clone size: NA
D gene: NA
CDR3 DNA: TGTGCCAGCAGCTTAGCAGTTTACGAGCAGTACTTC
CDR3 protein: CASSLAVYEQYF

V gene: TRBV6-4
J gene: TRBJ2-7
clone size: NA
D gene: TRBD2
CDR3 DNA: TGTGCCAGCAGTGGGCGGGAGCGGGATGAGCAGTACTTC
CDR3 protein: CASSGRERDEQYF

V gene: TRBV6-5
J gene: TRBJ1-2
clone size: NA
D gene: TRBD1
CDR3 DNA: TGTGCCAGCAGTTACTCGTCCGGGACAGGGGACTATGGCTACACCTTC
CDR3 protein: CASSYSSGTGDYGYTF